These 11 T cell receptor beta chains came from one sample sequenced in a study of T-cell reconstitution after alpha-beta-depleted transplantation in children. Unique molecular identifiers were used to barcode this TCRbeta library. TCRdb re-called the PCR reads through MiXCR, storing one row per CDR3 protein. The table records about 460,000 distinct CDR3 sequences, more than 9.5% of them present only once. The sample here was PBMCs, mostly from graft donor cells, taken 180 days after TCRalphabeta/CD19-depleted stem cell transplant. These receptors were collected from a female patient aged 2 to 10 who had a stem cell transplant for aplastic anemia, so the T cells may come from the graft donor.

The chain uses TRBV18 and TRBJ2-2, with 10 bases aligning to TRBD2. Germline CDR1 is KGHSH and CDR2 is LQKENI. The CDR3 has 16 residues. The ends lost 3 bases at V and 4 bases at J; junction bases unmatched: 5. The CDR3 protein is CASSPSSGSITGELFF. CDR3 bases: TGTGCCAGCTCACCGTCTAGCGGGAGCATCACCGGGGAGCTGTTTTTT. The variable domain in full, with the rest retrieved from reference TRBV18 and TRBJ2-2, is NAGVMQNPRHLVRRRGQEARLRCSPMKGHSHVYWYRQLPEEGLKFMVYLQKENIIDESGMPKERFSAEFPKEGPSILRIQQVVRGDSAAYFCASSPSSGSITGELFFGEGSRLTVL.

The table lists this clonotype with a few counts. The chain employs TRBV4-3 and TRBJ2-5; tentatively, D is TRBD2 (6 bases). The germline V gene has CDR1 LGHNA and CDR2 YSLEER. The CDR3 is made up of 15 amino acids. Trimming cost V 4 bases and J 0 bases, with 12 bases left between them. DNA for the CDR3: TGCGCCAGCAGCCTTGGTGGCGGGGACCAAGAGACCCAGTACTTC. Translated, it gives CASSLGGGDQETQYF.

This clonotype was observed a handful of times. CDR3 bases: TGCAGCGTTGAGATCCGGGGCTTGGGGGGAGAGACCCAGTACTTC. Amino acid sequence: CSVEIRGLGGETQYF. The V and J genes are TRBV29-1 and TRBJ2-5; a weak D match, TRBD2 (6 bases). Germline values: CDR1 SQVTM, CDR2 ANQGSEA. Between the trimmed V and J ends, which lost 3 bases and 4 bases, there was a span of 18 bases. The CDR3 extends over 15 amino acids. Full variable domain (rest looked up from reference TRBV29-1 and TRBJ2-5): SAVISQKPSRDICQRGTSLTIQCQVDSQVTMMFWYRQQPGQSLTLIATANQGSEATYESGFVIDKFPISRPNLTFSTLTVSNMSPEDSSIYLCSVEIRGLGGETQYFGPGTRLLVL.

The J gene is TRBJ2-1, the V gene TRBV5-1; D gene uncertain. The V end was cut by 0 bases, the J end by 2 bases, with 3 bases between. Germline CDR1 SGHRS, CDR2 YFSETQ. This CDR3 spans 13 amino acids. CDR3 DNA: TGCGCCAGCAGCTTGGACACCTACAATGAGCAGTTCTTC. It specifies CASSLDTYNEQFF.

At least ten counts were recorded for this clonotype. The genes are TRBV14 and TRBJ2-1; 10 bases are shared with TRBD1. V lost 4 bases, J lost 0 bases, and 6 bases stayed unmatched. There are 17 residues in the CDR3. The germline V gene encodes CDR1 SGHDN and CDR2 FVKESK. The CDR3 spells CASSPRTGGDSYNEQFF. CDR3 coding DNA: TGTGCCAGCAGCCCCCGGACAGGGGGAGACTCCTACAATGAGCAGTTCTTC. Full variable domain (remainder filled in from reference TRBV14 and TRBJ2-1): EAGVTQFPSHSVIEKGQTVTLRCDPISGHDNLYWYRRVMGKEIKFLLHFVKESKQDESGMPNNRFLAERTGGTYSTLKVQPAELEDSGVYFCASSPRTGGDSYNEQFFGPGTRLTVL.

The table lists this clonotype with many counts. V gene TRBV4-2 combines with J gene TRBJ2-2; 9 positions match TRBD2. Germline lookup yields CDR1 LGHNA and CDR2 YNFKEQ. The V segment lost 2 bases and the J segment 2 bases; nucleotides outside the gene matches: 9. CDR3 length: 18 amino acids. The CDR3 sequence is CASSQSVSSGANTGELFF. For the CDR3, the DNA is TGTGCCAGCAGCCAATCGGTGTCTAGCGGGGCCAACACCGGGGAGCTGTTTTTT.

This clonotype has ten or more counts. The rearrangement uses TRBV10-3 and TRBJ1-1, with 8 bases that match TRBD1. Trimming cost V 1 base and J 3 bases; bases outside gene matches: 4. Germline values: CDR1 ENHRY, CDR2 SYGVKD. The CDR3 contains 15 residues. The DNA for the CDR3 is TGTGCCATCAGTGAGTTGACAGGGGTCGACACTGAAGCTTTCTTT. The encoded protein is CAISELTGVDTEAFF.

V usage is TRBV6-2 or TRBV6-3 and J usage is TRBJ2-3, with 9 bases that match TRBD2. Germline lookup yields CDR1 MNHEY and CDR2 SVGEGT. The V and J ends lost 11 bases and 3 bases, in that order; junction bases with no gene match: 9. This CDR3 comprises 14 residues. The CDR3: CACRTSGSTDTQYF. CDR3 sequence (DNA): TGTGCCTGCCGTACTAGCGGGTCGACAGATACGCAGTATTTT.

The DNA for the CDR3 is TGTGCCAGCAGTTCCGGGACAGGGATAACAGATACGCAGTATTTT. Translated, it gives CASSSGTGITDTQYF. The chain has TRBV12-3 or TRBV12-4 and TRBJ2-3; 9 positions agree with TRBD1. This CDR3 comprises 15 residues. Germline trimming cut 4 bases from V and 3 bases from J; bases unmatched to any gene: 5.

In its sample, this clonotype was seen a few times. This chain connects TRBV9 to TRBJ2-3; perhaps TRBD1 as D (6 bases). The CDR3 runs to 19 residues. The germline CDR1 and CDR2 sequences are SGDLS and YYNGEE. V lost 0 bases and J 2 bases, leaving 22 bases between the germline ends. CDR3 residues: CASSVGLLRRQALTDTQYF. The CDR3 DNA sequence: TGTGCCAGCAGCGTAGGTCTTCTGAGGCGACAGGCCCTCACAGATACGCAGTATTTT.

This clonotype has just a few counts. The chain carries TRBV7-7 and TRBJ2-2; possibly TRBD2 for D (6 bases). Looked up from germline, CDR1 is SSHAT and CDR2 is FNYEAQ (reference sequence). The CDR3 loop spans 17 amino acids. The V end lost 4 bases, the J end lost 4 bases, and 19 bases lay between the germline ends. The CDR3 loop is CASSYPQLAESTGELFF. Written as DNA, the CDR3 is TGTGCCAGCAGCTATCCCCAACTAGCAGAAAGCACCGGGGAGCTGTTTTTT.